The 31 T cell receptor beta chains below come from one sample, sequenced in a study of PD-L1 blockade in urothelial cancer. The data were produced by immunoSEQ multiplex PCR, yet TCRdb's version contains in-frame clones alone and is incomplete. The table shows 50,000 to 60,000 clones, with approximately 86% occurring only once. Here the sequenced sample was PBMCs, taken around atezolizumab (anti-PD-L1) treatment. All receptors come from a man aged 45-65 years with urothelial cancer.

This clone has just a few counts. In DNA, the CDR3 is TGTGCCAGCAGCTCTGGGACAGGGGGACTAGCCGGGGAGCTGTTTTTT. Translated, it gives CASSSGTGGLAGELFF. The V call is TRBV5-4, the J call TRBJ2-2; 11 nucleotides match TRBD1. The CDR3 runs 16 residues. Germline lookup yields CDR1 SGHNT and CDR2 YYREEE (reference sequence). Germline trimming cut 3 bases from V and 6 bases from J; bases unmatched to any gene: 7.

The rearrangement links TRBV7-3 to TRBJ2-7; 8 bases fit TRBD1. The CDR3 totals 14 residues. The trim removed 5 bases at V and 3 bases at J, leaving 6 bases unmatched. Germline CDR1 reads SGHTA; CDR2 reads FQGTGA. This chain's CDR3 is CASSPGQGHYEQYF. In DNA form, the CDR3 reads TGTGCCAGCAGCCCTGGACAGGGCCACTACGAGCAGTACTTC.

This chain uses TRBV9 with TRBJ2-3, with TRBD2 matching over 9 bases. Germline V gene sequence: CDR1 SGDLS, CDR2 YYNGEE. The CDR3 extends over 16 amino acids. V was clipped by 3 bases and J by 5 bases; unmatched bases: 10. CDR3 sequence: CASSASRAGGGDTQYF. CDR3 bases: TGTGCCAGCAGCGCCTCCCGTGCGGGAGGGGGAGATACGCAGTATTTT.

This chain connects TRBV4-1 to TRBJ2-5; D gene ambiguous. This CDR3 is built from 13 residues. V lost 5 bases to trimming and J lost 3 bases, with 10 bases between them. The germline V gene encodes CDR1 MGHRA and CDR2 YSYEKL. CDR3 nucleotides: TGCGCCAGCAGCGGTTGGAGAGAAGAGACCCAGTACTTC. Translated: CASSGWREETQYF.

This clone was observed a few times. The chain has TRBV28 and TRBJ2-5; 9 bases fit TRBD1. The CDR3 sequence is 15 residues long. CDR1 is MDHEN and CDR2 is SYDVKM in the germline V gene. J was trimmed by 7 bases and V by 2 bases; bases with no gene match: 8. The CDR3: CASSLSRGTGMTQYF. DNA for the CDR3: TGTGCCAGCAGTTTAAGCCGCGGGACAGGGATGACCCAGTACTTC.

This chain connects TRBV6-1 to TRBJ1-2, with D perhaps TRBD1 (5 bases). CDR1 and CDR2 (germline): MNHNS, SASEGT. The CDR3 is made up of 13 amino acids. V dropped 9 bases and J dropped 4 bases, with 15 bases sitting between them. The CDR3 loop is CASTGTSPYGYTF. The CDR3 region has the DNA TGTGCCAGTACGGGGACTTCGCCCTATGGCTACACCTTC.

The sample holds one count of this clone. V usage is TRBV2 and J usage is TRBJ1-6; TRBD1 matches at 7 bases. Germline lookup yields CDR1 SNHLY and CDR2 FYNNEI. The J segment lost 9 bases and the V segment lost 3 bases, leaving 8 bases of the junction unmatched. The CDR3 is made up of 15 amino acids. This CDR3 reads CASSEGQFSGSPLHF. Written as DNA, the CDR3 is TGTGCCAGCAGTGAGGGACAGTTCTCCGGTTCACCCCTCCACTTT.

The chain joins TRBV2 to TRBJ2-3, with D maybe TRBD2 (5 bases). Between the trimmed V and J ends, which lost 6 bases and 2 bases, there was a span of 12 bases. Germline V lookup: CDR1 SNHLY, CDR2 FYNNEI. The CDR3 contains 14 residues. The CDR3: CASRGAVITDTQYF. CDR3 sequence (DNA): TGTGCCAGCAGGGGAGCGGTTATCACAGATACGCAGTATTTT.

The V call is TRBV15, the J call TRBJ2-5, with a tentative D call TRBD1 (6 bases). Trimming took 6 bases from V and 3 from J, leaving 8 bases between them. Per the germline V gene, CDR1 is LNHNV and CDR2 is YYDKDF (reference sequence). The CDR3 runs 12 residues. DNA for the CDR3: TGTGCCACCAGTAGACAGGAAGAGACCCAGTACTTC. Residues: CATSRQEETQYF.

CDR3 protein: CASSLGARGDQPQHF. In nucleotides, the CDR3 is TGTGCCAGCAGCTTAGGGGCCCGCGGGGATCAGCCCCAGCATTTT. V gene TRBV7-6 combines with J gene TRBJ1-5, with unresolved D. Germline CDR1 and CDR2: SGHVS and FNYEAQ. V was trimmed by 1 base and J by 5 bases, leaving 12 bases between them. The CDR3 consists of 15 residues. The full variable domain, rest sourced from reference TRBV7-6 and TRBJ1-5, is GAGVSQSPRYKVTKRGQDVALRCDPISGHVSLYWYRQALGQGPEFLTYFNYEAQQDKSGLPNDRFSAERPEGSISTLTIQRTEQRDSAMYRCASSLGARGDQPQHFGDGTRLSIL.

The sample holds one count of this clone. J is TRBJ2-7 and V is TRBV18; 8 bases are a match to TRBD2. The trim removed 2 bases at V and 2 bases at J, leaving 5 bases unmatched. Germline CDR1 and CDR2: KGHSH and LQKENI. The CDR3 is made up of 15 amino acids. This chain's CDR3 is CASSPGTRRPYEQYF. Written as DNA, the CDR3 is TGTGCCAGCTCACCAGGGACTAGAAGACCCTACGAGCAGTACTTC.

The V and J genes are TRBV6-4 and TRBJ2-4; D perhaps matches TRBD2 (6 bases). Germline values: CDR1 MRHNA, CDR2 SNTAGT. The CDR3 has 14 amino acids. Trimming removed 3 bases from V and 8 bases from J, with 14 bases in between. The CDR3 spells CASSEIGGNDIQYF. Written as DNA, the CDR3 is TGTGCCAGCAGTGAAATCGGGGGAAACGACATTCAGTACTTC.

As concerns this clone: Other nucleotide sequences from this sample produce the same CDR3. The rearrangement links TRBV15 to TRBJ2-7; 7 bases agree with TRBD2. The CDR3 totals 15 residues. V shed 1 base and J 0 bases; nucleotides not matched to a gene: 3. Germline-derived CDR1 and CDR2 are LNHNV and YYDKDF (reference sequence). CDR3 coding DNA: TGTGCCACCAGCAGAGGTGGCGGGAGCTCCTACGAGCAGTACTTC. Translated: CATSRGGGSSYEQYF.

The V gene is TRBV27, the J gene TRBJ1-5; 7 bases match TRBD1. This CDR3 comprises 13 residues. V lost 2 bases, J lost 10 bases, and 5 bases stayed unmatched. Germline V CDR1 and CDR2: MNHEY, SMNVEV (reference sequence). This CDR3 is CASSLDRELPQHF. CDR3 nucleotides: TGTGCCAGCAGTTTAGACAGGGAGTTACCCCAGCATTTT.

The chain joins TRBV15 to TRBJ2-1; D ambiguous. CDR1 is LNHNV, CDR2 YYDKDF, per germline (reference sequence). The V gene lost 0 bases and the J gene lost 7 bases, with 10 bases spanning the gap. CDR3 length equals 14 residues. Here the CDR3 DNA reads TGTGCCACCAGCAGAGATCGGGTTCGGAATGAGCAGTTCTTC. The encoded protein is CATSRDRVRNEQFF.

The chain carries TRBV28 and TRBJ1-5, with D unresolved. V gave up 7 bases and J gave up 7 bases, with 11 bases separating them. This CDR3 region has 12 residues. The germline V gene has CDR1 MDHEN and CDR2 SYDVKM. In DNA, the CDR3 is TGTGCCAGCACCAAACTTGTACAGCCCCAGCATTTT. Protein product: CASTKLVQPQHF. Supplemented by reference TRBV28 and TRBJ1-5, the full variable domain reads DVKVTQSSRYLVKRTGEKVFLECVQDMDHENMFWYRQDPGLGLRLIYFSYDVKMKEKGDIPEGYSVSREKKERFSLILESASTNQTSMYLCASTKLVQPQHFGDGTRLSIL.

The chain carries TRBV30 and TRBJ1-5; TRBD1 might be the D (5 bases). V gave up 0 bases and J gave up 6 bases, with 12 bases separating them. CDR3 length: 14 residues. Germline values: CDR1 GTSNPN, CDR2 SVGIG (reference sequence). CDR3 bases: TGTGCCTGGAGTGTAGCGGGGGGAACTCAGCCCCAGCATTTT. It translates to CAWSVAGGTQPQHF.

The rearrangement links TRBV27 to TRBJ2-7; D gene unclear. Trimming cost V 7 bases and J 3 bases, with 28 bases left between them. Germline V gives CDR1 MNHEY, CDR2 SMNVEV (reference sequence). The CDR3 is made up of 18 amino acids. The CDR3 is CASTFRLGPFQRDYEQYF. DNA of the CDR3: TGTGCCAGCACCTTCCGCCTCGGTCCGTTCCAAAGAGACTACGAGCAGTACTTC.

CDR3 loop: CASSPGHTLYNEQFF. In DNA form, the CDR3 reads TGCGCCAGCAGCCCGGGACACACGCTATACAATGAGCAGTTCTTC. This rearrangement joins TRBV5-1 to TRBJ2-1; possibly TRBD1 for D (6 bases). Trimming removed 4 bases at V and 4 bases at J, with 15 bases between. Germline CDR1 and CDR2: SGHRS and YFSETQ. This CDR3 has 15 amino acids. The full variable domain, in which reference TRBV5-1 and TRBJ2-1 provide the parts outside the CDR3, is KAGVTQTPRYLIKTRGQQVTLSCSPISGHRSVSWYQQTPGQGLQFLFEYFSETQRNKGNFPGRFSGRQFSNSRSEMNVSTLELGDSALYLCASSPGHTLYNEQFFGPGTRLTVL.

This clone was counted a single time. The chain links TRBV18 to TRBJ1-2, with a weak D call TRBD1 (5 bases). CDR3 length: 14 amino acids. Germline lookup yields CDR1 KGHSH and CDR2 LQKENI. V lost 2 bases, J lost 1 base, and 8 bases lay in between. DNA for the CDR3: TGTGCCAGCTCACCATCAAGGGGTAACTATGGCTACACCTTC. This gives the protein CASSPSRGNYGYTF.

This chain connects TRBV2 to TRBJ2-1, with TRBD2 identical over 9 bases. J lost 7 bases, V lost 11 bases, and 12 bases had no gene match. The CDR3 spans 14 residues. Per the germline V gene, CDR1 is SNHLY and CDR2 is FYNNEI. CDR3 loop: CAGIAGVGVNEQFF. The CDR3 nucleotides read TGTGCCGGAATAGCGGGAGTCGGTGTGAATGAGCAGTTCTTC.

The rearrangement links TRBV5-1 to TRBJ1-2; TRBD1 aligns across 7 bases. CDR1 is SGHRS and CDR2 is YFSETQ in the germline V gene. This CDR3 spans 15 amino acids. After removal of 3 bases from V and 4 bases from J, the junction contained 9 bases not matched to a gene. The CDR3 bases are TGCGCCAGCAGCTGGGGACAGTCGGGCCTCTATGGCTACACCTTC. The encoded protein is CASSWGQSGLYGYTF.

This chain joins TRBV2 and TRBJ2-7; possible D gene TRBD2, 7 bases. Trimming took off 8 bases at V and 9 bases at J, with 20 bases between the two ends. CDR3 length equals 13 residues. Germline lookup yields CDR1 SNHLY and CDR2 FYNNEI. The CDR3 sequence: CASGRGRATRQYF. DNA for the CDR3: TGTGCCAGCGGGCGGGGGCGAGCTACGAGGCAGTACTTC.

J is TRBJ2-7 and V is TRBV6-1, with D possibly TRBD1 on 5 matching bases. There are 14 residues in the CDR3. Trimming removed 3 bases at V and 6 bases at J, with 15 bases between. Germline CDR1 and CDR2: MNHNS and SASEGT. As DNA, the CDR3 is TGTGCCAGCAGTGATGCAGGGATGGCCGGCGAGCAGTACTTC. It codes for CASSDAGMAGEQYF.

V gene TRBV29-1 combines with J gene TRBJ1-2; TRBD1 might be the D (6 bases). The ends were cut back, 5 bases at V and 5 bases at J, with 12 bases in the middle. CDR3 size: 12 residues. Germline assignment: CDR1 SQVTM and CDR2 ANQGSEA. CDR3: CSVRTVQYGYTF. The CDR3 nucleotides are TGCAGCGTTCGGACAGTCCAATATGGCTACACCTTC. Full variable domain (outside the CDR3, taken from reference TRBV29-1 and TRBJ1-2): SAVISQKPSRDICQRGTSLTIQCQVDSQVTMMFWYRQQPGQSLTLIATANQGSEATYESGFVIDKFPISRPNLTFSTLTVSNMSPEDSSIYLCSVRTVQYGYTFGSGTRLTVV.

The CDR3 DNA sequence: TGTGCCAGCAGCCGCTGGCCGGGAGAGGGCACCGGGGAGCTGTTTTTT. It specifies CASSRWPGEGTGELFF. The genes are TRBV11-2 and TRBJ2-2; perhaps TRBD2 as D (6 bases). This CDR3 contains 16 residues. Germline CDR1 reads SGHAT; CDR2 reads FQNNGV. V lost 5 bases to trimming and J lost 4 bases, with 17 bases between them.

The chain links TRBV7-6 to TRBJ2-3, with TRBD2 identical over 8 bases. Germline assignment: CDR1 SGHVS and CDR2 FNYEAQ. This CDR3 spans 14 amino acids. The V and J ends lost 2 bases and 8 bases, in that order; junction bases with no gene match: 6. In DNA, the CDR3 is TGTGCCAGCAGCTTAAGAGCGGGAGAAGGTACGCAGTATTTT. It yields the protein CASSLRAGEGTQYF.

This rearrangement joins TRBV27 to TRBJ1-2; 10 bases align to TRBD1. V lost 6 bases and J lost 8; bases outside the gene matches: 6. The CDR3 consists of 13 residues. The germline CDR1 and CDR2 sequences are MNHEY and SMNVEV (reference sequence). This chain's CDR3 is CASRMTGGYGYTF. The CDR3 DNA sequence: TGTGCCAGCAGAATGACAGGGGGCTACGGCTACACCTTC.

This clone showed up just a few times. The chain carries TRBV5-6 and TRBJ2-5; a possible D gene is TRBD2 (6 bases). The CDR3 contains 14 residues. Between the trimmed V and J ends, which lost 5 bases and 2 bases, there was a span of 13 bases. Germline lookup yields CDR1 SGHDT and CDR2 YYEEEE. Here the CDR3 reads CASRGLGVQETQYF. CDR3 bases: TGTGCCAGCAGGGGACTGGGGGTTCAAGAGACCCAGTACTTC.

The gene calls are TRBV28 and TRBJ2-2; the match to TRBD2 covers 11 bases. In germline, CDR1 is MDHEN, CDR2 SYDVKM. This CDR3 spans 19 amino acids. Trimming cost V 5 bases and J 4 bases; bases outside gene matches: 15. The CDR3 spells CASSPTGTSGAWGTGELFF. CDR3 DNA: TGTGCCAGCAGTCCCACCGGGACTAGCGGAGCCTGGGGCACCGGGGAGCTGTTTTTT.

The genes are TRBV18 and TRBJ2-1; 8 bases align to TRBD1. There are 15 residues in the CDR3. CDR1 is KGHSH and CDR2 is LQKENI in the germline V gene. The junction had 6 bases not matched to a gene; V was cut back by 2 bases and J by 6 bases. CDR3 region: CASSPGQGAGNEQFF. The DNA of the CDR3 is TGTGCCAGCTCACCAGGGCAGGGGGCCGGCAATGAGCAGTTCTTC.